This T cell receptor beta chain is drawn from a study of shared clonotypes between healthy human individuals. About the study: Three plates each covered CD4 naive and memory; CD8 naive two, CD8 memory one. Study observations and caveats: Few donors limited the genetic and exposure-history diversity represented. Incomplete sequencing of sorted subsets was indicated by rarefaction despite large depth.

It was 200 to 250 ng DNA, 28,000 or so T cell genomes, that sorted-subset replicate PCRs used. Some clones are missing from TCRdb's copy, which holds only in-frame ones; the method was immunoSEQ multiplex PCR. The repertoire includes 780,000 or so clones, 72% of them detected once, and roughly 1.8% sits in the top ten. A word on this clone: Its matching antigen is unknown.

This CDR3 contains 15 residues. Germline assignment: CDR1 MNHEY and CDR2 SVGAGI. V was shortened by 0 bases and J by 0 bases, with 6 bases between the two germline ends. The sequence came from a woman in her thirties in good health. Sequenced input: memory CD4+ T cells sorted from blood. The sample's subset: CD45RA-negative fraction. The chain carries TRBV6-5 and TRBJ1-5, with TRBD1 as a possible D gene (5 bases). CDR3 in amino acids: CASSYSTGSNQPQHF. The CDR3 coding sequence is TGTGCCAGCAGTTACTCAACAGGTAGCAATCAGCCCCAGCATTTT.